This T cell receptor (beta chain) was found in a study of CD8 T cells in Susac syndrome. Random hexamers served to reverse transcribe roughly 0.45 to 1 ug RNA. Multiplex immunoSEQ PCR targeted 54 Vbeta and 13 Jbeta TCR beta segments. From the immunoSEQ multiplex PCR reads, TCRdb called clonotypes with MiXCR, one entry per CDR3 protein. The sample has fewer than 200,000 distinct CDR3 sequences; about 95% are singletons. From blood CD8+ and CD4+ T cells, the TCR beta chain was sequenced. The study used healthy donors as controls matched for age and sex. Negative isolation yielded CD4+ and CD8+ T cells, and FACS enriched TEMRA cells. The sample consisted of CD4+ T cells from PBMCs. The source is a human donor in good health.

This CDR3 reads CASSFQGLAGANVLTF. CDR3 sequence (DNA): TGTGCCAGCAGTTTTCAGGGTCTAGCTGGGGCCAACGTCCTGACTTTC. The chain links TRBV27 to TRBJ2-6, with a tentative D call TRBD1 (5 bases). The CDR3 consists of 16 residues. Germline CDR1 and CDR2: MNHEY and SMNVEV (reference sequence). Trimming took off 3 bases at V and 2 bases at J, with 11 bases between the two ends.